The 22 T cell receptor beta chains given below trace back to one sample, sequenced in a study of shared clonotypes between healthy human individuals. The repertoire was sequenced with immunoSEQ multiplex PCR; TCRdb's copy has only in-frame clones and lacks some. The sample has a few hundred thousand clones; 87% are singletons. The sample consisted of memory CD8+ T cells sorted from blood. Subset meaning: CD45RO+ cells pooled with CCR7-negative TemRA cells. The receptor source for this set is a man aged 18 to 35 in good health.

The chain combines TRBV7-6 with TRBJ2-7; 8 bases align to TRBD1. V shed 6 bases and J 5 bases; nucleotides not matched to a gene: 3. Per the germline V gene, CDR1 is SGHVS and CDR2 is FNYEAQ. The CDR3 consists of 12 residues. The CDR3: CASSEQGDEQYF. In nucleotides, the CDR3 is TGTGCCAGCAGTGAACAGGGGGACGAGCAGTACTTC.

This rearrangement joins TRBV27 to TRBJ2-3; 8 bases align to TRBD2. J gave up 5 bases and V 2 bases, and 0 bases lay outside the gene matches. This CDR3 has 13 amino acids. Germline-derived CDR1 and CDR2 are MNHEY and SMNVEV (reference sequence). In DNA form, the CDR3 reads TGTGCCAGCAGTTTAGGGACTAGAGATACGCAGTATTTT. This codes for CASSLGTRDTQYF.

V and J are TRBV6-6 and TRBJ2-2; D not certain. This CDR3 has 15 amino acids. V lost 6 bases to trimming and J lost 2 bases, with 13 bases between them. Germline CDR1 reads MNHNY; CDR2 reads SVGAGI (reference sequence). As DNA, the CDR3 is TGTGCCAGCAGCCATCCGGTGGGAAACACCGGGGAGCTGTTTTTT. Translating gives CASSHPVGNTGELFF.

A single count supports this clone. V is TRBV7-2 and J is TRBJ2-3, with a tentative D call TRBD2 (6 bases). The V gene's germline CDR1 is SGHTA and CDR2 FQGNSA. The CDR3 has 15 residues. The V and J ends lost 3 bases and 2 bases respectively, with 12 bases between them. The CDR3 DNA reads as TGTGCCAGCAGCTTGAGCGGGTCGCCCACAGATACGCAGTATTTT. Protein product: CASSLSGSPTDTQYF.

This chain joins TRBV6-4 and TRBJ2-3, with D unresolved. The CDR3 extends over 13 amino acids. The V end was cut by 8 bases, the J end by 1 base, with 10 bases between. Per germline, CDR1 MRHNA and CDR2 SNTAGT. CDR3 sequence: CASHVKGTDTQYF. The CDR3 DNA follows: TGTGCCAGCCACGTTAAGGGCACAGATACGCAGTATTTT.

This chain joins TRBV13 and TRBJ2-7; 9 bases are shared with TRBD2. The CDR3 sequence is 15 residues long. From germline, CDR1 is PRHDT and CDR2 FYEKMQ (reference sequence). V trimming: 5 bases; J trimming: 1 base; junction bases outside the gene matches: 6. In DNA form, the CDR3 reads TGTGCCAGCAGCCCCCGACTAGCGGCATCCTACGAGCAGTACTTC. It is translated as CASSPRLAASYEQYF. The entire variable domain, with the rest obtained from reference TRBV13 and TRBJ2-7, is as follows: AAGVIQSPRHLIKEKRETATLKCYPIPRHDTVYWYQQGPGQDPQFLISFYEKMQSDKGSIPDRFSAQQFSDYHSELNMSSLELGDSALYFCASSPRLAASYEQYFGPGTRLTVT.

The CDR3 loop is CASSQEANLFQETQYF. The CDR3 coding sequence is TGCGCCAGCAGCCAAGAGGCAAACCTCTTCCAAGAGACCCAGTACTTC. This chain links TRBV4-1 with TRBJ2-5; D unclear. The V gene's germline CDR1 is MGHRA and CDR2 YSYEKL. Trimming removed 0 bases from V and 1 base from J, with 12 bases in between. The CDR3 is made up of 16 amino acids.

CDR3 nucleotide sequence: TGTGCCAGCAGTCCGTCGACAGGAATCTACGAGCAGTACTTC. Its protein is CASSPSTGIYEQYF. J is TRBJ2-7 and V is TRBV27; D possibly corresponds to TRBD1 (6 bases). The CDR3 contains 14 residues. CDR1 and CDR2 from the germline V gene are MNHEY and SMNVEV (reference sequence). V was pared by 5 bases and J by 3 bases, with 14 bases between.

This clone showed up just once. V usage is TRBV18 and J usage is TRBJ2-5; weak D call: TRBD1 (7 bases). Germline CDR1 KGHSH, CDR2 LQKENI. The CDR3 contains 17 residues. The ends were cut back, 3 bases at V and 4 bases at J, with 21 bases in the middle. The CDR3 protein is CASSPLSRVQGGETQYF. The CDR3 coding sequence is TGTGCCAGCTCACCCCTTTCTCGTGTTCAGGGGGGAGAGACCCAGTACTTC.

The rearrangement uses TRBV29-1 and TRBJ2-5; no clear D gene. The CDR3 spans 13 residues. The V gene's germline CDR1 is SQVTM and CDR2 ANQGSEA. V lost 7 bases and J 3 bases, leaving 15 bases between the germline ends. This CDR3 is CSASGPWEETQYF. CDR3 DNA: TGCAGCGCTTCCGGGCCTTGGGAAGAGACCCAGTACTTC.

V usage is TRBV27 and J usage is TRBJ2-2; D might be TRBD1 (5 bases). The germline gives CDR1 MNHEY, CDR2 SMNVEV (reference sequence). The CDR3 has 17 residues. The V end lost 6 bases, the J end lost 3 bases, and 20 bases lay between the germline ends. Here the CDR3 reads CASSFLLGESYTGELFF. The CDR3 bases are TGTGCCAGCAGCTTTCTCTTAGGGGAATCCTACACCGGGGAGCTGTTTTTT.

The J gene is TRBJ1-5, the V gene TRBV4-1; tentative D call: TRBD1 (6 bases). The CDR3 contains 15 residues. The V gene's germline CDR1 is MGHRA and CDR2 YSYEKL. The germline V and J ends were trimmed by 1 base and 2 bases, with 9 bases remaining between them. The CDR3 DNA is TGCGCCAGCAGCCAAGGGGGGGCTGGCAATCAGCCCCAGCATTTT. As protein: CASSQGGAGNQPQHF.

This clone occurred once. The CDR3 DNA is TGTGCCAGCAGTGAACGGGGTTACTATGGCTACACCTTC. Protein: CASSERGYYGYTF. V gene TRBV6-1 combines with J gene TRBJ1-2; the D is unclear. With 2 bases removed from V and 3 bases from J, the gap between germline ends came to 7 bases. Germline V gene sequence: CDR1 MNHNS, CDR2 SASEGT. The CDR3 contains 13 residues.

The rearrangement links TRBV6-4 to TRBJ1-6; D is perhaps TRBD1 (5 bases). The germline V gene encodes CDR1 MRHNA and CDR2 SNTAGT. V was cut by 0 bases and J by 9 bases, with 15 bases left in between. CDR3 size: 16 residues. The CDR3 reads CASSDSTARLSSPLHF. For the CDR3, the DNA is TGTGCCAGCAGTGACTCGACAGCCAGATTATCTTCACCCCTCCACTTT.

Worth noting for this clone: This sample includes further DNA sequences coding for the same CDR3. This sequence joins TRBV4-1 and TRBJ1-6, with 7 bases aligning to TRBD1. V was pared by 1 base and J by 10 bases, with 7 bases of the junction left unmatched. This CDR3 contains 15 residues. Per the germline V gene, CDR1 is MGHRA and CDR2 is YSYEKL. The CDR3 reads CASSQVGQGESPLHF. CDR3 in DNA: TGCGCCAGCAGCCAAGTTGGGCAGGGGGAGTCACCCCTCCACTTT.

This clone showed up just once. The chain joins TRBV13 to TRBJ2-1, with 11 bases matching TRBD2. Unmatched junction bases numbered 8, after V lost 1 base and J lost 0 bases. This CDR3 has 19 residues. Per the germline V gene, CDR1 is PRHDT and CDR2 is FYEKMQ (reference sequence). CDR3 sequence (DNA): TGTGCCAGCAGCTTAGTCCTAGCGGGAGGCCCAAGCTCCTACAATGAGCAGTTCTTC. This translates into CASSLVLAGGPSSYNEQFF. Full variable domain (missing parts from reference TRBV13 and TRBJ2-1): AAGVIQSPRHLIKEKRETATLKCYPIPRHDTVYWYQQGPGQDPQFLISFYEKMQSDKGSIPDRFSAQQFSDYHSELNMSSLELGDSALYFCASSLVLAGGPSSYNEQFFGPGTRLTVL.

The V gene is TRBV7-9, the J gene TRBJ2-1; the D is unclear. CDR3 length: 14 residues. V dropped 1 base and J dropped 7 bases, with 11 bases sitting between them. CDR1 SEHNR and CDR2 FQNEAQ come from the germline V gene (reference sequence). This CDR3 reads CASSLGGNRNEQFF. Here the CDR3 DNA reads TGTGCCAGCAGCTTAGGGGGAAACCGAAATGAGCAGTTCTTC.

V and J are TRBV6-5 and TRBJ1-2, with D possibly TRBD1 on 5 matching bases. Trimming left V 2 bases short and J 3 bases short, with 10 bases between. The CDR3 totals 14 residues. Germline V gene lookup returns CDR1 MNHEY and CDR2 SVGAGI. The CDR3 loop is CASSYPGSHYGYTF. CDR3 coding DNA: TGTGCCAGCAGTTACCCAGGGTCTCACTATGGCTACACCTTC.

This clone has only one observation. This sequence joins TRBV27 and TRBJ2-7; 9 bases map to TRBD2. J lost 5 bases, V lost 3 bases, and 5 bases had no gene match. The V gene's germline CDR1 is MNHEY and CDR2 SMNVEV (reference sequence). CDR3 length: 14 amino acids. CDR3 residues: CASSFVAGEDEQYF. The DNA for the CDR3 is TGTGCCAGCAGTTTTGTAGCGGGAGAGGACGAGCAGTACTTC.

The chain links TRBV9 to TRBJ2-3; D uncertain. From germline, CDR1 is SGDLS and CDR2 YYNGEE. Between the trimmed V and J ends, which lost 2 bases and 0 bases, there was a span of 13 bases. The CDR3 is 16 amino acids. CDR3 sequence: CASSVLPAPSTDTQYF. The CDR3 DNA sequence: TGTGCCAGCAGCGTCTTACCGGCTCCTAGCACAGATACGCAGTATTTT.

V is TRBV7-9 and J is TRBJ2-2; TRBD1 agrees at 8 bases. This CDR3 has 18 residues. Germline loops: CDR1 SEHNR, CDR2 FQNEAQ (reference sequence). With 1 base clipped from V and 4 bases from J, the junction kept 11 bases outside the gene matches. In nucleotides, the CDR3 is TGTGCCAGCAGCTTAGTAGTAATATCGGACAGGGTCACCGGGGAGCTGTTTTTT. Translation: CASSLVVISDRVTGELFF.

The chain recombines TRBV9 with TRBJ2-3; D remains unclear. Trimming removed 2 bases from V and 7 bases from J, with 14 bases in between. Germline values: CDR1 SGDLS, CDR2 YYNGEE. This CDR3 has 14 amino acids. Here the CDR3 DNA reads TGTGCCAGCAGCGTGTATTCTACTGGTTATACGCAGTATTTT. It yields the protein CASSVYSTGYTQYF.